The source of this T cell receptor (beta chain) is a study of T cells after posttransplantation cyclophosphamide. Study observations and caveats: Later blood repertoires were often dominated by clones from the donor CD8+ memory compartment.

This clone has ten or more counts. As yet, its antigen is unknown. The length of the CDR3 is 15 residues. V was pared by 5 bases and J by 7 bases, with 8 bases of the junction left unmatched. CDR1 LGHNT and CDR2 FRNRAP come from the germline V gene. Peripheral blood was collected from the related graft donor on the marrow donation day. Profiled with immunoSEQ multiplex PCR; TCRdb holds only in-frame clones, not every one. The sample presents over 35,000 clones, none singletons. The chain carries TRBV12-5 and TRBJ1-4, with TRBD1 identical over 9 bases. The source of this sequence is a man aged 40-49 years in good health, CMV-negative, and a related stem cell transplant donor. The sequencing sample was made of PBMCs. The CDR3 DNA is TGTGCTAGTGGTACCAACAGGGGGCTCGTTGAAAAACTGTTTTTT. It specifies CASGTNRGLVEKLFF.